The 4 T cell receptor beta chains given below trace back to one sample, sequenced in a study of T cells in Graves' hyperthyroidism and ophthalmopathy. It was RNA transcripts that yielded the amplified TCR beta CDR3 regions. The primer set for the first-round RT-PCR of the TCR CDR3 was HTBI. MiXCR was run by TCRdb on the multiplex PCR reads, yielding one entry per CDR3 protein. The data contain 550,000 to 600,000 distinct CDR3 sequences, around 15% of them seen just once; the ten biggest clones take up 18%. What was sequenced was blood. Receptors originate from a woman under 30 with Graves' hyperthyroidism.

This clonotype appeared many times. The V call is TRBV5-1, the J call TRBJ2-1, with 10 bases that match TRBD1. The junction had 12 bases not matched to a gene; V was cut back by 4 bases and J by 2 bases. Germline CDR1 reads SGHRS; CDR2 reads YFSETQ. CDR3 length: 18 residues. The chain's CDR3 is CASSRRRPGQGTYNEQFF. The DNA of the CDR3 is TGCGCCAGCAGCCGAAGACGACCGGGACAGGGGACCTACAATGAGCAGTTCTTC.

This clonotype was seen repeatedly, ten times or more. This sequence joins TRBV24-1 and TRBJ2-3; D uncertain. The CDR3 is 14 amino acids. Trimming stripped 4 bases from V and 4 bases from J, with 11 bases between. Per germline, CDR1 KGHDR and CDR2 SFDVKD. In DNA, the CDR3 is TGTGCCACCAGTGACCCAATGGGCCCAGATACGCAGTATTTT. It encodes CATSDPMGPDTQYF.

At least ten counts were recorded for this clonotype. The rearrangement links TRBV27 to TRBJ1-2, with 7 bases aligning to TRBD1. CDR1 is MNHEY, CDR2 SMNVEV, per germline (reference sequence). V was clipped by 5 bases and J by 6 bases; unmatched bases: 12. The length of the CDR3 is 15 residues. Here the CDR3 reads CASSRRTGINDGYTF. CDR3 coding DNA: TGTGCCAGCAGTCGACGGACAGGAATTAATGATGGCTACACCTTC.

The chain combines TRBV5-5 with TRBJ2-7; 9 bases are shared with TRBD1. V was clipped by 2 bases and J by 2 bases; unmatched bases: 8. The germline gives CDR1 SGHKS, CDR2 YYEKEE (reference sequence). The CDR3 runs to 16 residues. The CDR3: CASSFLPGTGPYEQYF. The CDR3 DNA is TGTGCCAGCAGCTTTCTCCCCGGGACAGGGCCCTACGAGCAGTACTTC. Based on the CDR3 plus reference TRBV5-5 and TRBJ2-7, the full variable domain is DAGVTQSPTHLIKTRGQQVTLRCSPISGHKSVSWYQQVLGQGPQFIFQYYEKEERGRGNFPDRFSARQFPNYSSELNVNALLLGDSALYLCASSFLPGTGPYEQYFGPGTRLTVT.